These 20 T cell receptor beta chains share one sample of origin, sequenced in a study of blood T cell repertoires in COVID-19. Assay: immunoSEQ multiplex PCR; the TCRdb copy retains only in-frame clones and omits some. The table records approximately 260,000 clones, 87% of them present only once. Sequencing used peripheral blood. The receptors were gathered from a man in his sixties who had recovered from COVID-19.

CDR3 in DNA: TGTGCCAGCAGTGCTTCCCAAGGACTAGCGGGGGGTTACGCCTACGAGCAGTACGTC. It encodes CASSASQGLAGGYAYEQYV. V and J are TRBV6-1 and TRBJ2-7; 14 positions agree with TRBD2. Germline-derived CDR1 and CDR2 are MNHNS and SASEGT. The CDR3 runs to 19 residues. The V gene end was trimmed by 4 bases and the J gene end by 2 bases; junction bases not matched to a gene: 13.

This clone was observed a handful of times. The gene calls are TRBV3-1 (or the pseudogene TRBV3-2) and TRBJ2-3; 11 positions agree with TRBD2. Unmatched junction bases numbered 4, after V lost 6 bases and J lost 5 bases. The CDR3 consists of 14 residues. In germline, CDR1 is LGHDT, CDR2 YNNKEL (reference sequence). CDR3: CASSPSGGIDTQYF. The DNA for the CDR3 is TGTGCCAGCAGTCCTAGCGGGGGGATAGATACGCAGTATTTT.

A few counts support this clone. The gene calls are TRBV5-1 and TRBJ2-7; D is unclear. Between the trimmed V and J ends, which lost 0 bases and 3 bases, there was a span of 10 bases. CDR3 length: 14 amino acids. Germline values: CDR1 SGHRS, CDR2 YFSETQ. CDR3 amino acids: CASSLGARNYEQYF. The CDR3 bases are TGCGCCAGCAGCTTGGGAGCTAGAAACTACGAGCAGTACTTC.

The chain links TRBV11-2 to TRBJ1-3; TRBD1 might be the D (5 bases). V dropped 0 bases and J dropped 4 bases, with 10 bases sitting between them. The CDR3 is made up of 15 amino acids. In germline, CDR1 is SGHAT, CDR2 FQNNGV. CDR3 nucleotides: TGTGCCAGCAGCTTAGAGGGGGGGACCGGAAACACCATATATTTT. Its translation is CASSLEGGTGNTIYF.

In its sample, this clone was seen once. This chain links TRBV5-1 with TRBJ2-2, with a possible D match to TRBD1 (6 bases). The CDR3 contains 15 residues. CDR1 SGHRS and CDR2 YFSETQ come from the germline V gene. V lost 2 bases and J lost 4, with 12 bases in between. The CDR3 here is CASSLTTGFTGELFF. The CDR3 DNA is TGCGCCAGCAGCTTAACTACAGGGTTCACCGGGGAGCTGTTTTTT.

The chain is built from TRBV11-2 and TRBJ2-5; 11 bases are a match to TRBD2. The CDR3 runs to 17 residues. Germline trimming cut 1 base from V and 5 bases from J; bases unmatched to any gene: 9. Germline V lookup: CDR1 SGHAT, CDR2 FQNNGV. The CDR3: CASSLVWIAGGRETQYF. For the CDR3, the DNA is TGTGCCAGCAGCTTAGTATGGATAGCGGGGGGGCGCGAGACCCAGTACTTC.

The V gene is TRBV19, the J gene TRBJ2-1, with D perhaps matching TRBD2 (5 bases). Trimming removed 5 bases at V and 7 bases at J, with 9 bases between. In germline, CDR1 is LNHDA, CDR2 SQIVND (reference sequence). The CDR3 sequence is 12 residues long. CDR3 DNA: TGTGCCAGTAGTCTCGGGGAGAATGAGCAGTTCTTC. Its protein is CASSLGENEQFF.

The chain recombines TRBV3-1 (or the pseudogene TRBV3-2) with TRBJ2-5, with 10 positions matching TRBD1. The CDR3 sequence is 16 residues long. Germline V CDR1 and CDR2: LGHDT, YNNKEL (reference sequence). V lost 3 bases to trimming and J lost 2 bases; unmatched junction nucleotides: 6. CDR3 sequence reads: CASSQRRDRGQETQYF. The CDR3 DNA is TGTGCCAGCAGCCAGCGCCGGGACAGGGGACAAGAGACCCAGTACTTC.

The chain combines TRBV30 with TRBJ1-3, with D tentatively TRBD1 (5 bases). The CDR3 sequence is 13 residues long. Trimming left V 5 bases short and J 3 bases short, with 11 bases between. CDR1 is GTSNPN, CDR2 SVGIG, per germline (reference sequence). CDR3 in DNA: TGTGCCTGGGTCAGGGTTGGTGGAAACACCATATATTTT. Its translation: CAWVRVGGNTIYF.

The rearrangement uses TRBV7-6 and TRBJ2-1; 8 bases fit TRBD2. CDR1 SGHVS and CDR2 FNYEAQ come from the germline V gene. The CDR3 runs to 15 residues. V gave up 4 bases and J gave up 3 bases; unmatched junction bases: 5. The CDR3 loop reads CASSSPGLDYNEQFF. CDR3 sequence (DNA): TGTGCCAGCAGCTCTCCGGGACTAGACTACAATGAGCAGTTCTTC. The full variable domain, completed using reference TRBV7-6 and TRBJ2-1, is GAGVSQSPRYKVTKRGQDVALRCDPISGHVSLYWYRQALGQGPEFLTYFNYEAQQDKSGLPNDRFSAERPEGSISTLTIQRTEQRDSAMYRCASSSPGLDYNEQFFGPGTRLTVL.

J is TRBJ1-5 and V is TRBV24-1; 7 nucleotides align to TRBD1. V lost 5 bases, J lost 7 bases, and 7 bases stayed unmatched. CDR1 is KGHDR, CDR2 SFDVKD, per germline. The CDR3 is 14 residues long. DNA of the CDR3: TGTGCCACCAGTGGGACAGGCGGTGGGCAGCCCCAGCATTTT. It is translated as CATSGTGGGQPQHF.

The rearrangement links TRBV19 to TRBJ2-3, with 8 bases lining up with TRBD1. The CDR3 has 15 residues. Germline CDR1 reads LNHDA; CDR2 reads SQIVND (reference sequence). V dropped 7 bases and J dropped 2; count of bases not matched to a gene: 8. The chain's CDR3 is CASTSRGLDTDTQYF. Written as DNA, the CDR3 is TGTGCCAGTACCAGCAGGGGGCTCGACACAGATACGCAGTATTTT. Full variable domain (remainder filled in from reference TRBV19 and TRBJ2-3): DGGITQSPKYLFRKEGQNVTLSCEQNLNHDAMYWYRQDPGQGLRLIYYSQIVNDFQKGDIAEGYSVSREKKESFPLTVTSAQKNPTAFYLCASTSRGLDTDTQYFGPGTRLTVL.

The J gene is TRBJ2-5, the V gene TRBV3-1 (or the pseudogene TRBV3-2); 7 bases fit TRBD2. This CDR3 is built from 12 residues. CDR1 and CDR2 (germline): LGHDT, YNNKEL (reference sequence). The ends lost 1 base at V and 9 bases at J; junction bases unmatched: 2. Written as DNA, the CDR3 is TGTGCCAGCAGCCAAGCAGGGAGGGCCCAGTACTTC. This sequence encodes CASSQAGRAQYF.

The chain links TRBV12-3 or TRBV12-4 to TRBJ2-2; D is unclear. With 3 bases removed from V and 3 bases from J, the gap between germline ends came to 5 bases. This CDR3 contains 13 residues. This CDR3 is CASSFLDTGELFF. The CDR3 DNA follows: TGTGCCAGCAGTTTCCTAGACACCGGGGAGCTGTTTTTT.

The CDR3 DNA reads TGTGCCACACAGGGGGGGTTAGACACTGAAGCTTTCTTT. Its translation is CATQGGLDTEAFF. The V and J genes are TRBV6-5 and TRBJ1-1, with 8 bases aligning to TRBD1. Trimming at V came to 10 bases and at J to 3 bases, leaving 7 bases not matched to a gene. The CDR3 length is 13 residues. The V gene's germline CDR1 is MNHEY and CDR2 SVGAGI.

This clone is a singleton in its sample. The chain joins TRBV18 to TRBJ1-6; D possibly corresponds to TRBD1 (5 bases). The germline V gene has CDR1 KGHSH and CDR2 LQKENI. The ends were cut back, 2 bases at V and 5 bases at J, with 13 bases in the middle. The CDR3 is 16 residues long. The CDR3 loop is CASSPRSGYDNSPLHF. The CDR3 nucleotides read TGTGCCAGCTCACCAAGGTCAGGGTATGATAATTCACCCCTCCACTTT.

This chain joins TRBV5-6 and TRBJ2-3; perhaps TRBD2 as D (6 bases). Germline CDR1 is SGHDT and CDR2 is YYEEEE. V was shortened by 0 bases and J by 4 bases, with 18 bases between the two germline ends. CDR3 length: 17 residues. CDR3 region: CASSLGGWAREADTQYF. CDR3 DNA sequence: TGTGCCAGCAGCTTGGGAGGTTGGGCCAGGGAGGCAGATACGCAGTATTTT. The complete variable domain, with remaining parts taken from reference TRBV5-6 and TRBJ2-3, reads DAGVTQSPTHLIKTRGQQVTLRCSPKSGHDTVSWYQQALGQGPQFIFQYYEEEERQRGNFPDRFSGHQFPNYSSELNVNALLLGDSALYLCASSLGGWAREADTQYFGPGTRLTVL.

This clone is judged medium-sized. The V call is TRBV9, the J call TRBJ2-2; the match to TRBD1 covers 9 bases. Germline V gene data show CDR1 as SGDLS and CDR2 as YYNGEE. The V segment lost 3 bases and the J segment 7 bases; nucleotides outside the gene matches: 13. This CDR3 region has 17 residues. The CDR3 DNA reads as TGTGCCAGCAGCGCCCGTCCCGGGACAGGGTCCGGCGGGGAGCTGTTTTTT. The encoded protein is CASSARPGTGSGGELFF.

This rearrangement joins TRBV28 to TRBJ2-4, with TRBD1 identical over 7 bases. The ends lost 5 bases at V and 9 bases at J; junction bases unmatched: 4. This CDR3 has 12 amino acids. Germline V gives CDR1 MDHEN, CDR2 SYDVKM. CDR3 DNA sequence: TGTGCCAGCAGTCCCTACAGGGGCATTCAGTACTTC. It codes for CASSPYRGIQYF.

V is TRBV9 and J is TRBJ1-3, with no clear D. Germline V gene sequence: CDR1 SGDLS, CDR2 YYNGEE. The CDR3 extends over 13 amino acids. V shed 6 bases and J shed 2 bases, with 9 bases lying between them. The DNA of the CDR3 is TGTGCCAGCAAGCCGGGAACTGGAAACACCATATATTTT. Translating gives CASKPGTGNTIYF. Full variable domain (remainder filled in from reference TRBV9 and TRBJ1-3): DSGVTQTPKHLITATGQRVTLRCSPRSGDLSVYWYQQSLDQGLQFLIQYYNGEERAKGNILERFSAQQFPDLHSELNLSSLELGDSALYFCASKPGTGNTIYFGEGSWLTVV.